Described below is a single T cell receptor beta chain sequence and its context. This receptor's antigen is unknown. There are no base qualities to consult, and no much larger clone falls within one base. The sample is drawn from a study of shared clonotypes between healthy human individuals (TCRdb year 2020). With regard to the full study: The cohort comprised two women and three men aged 18 to 49 years. For each donor, CD4 naive and CD4 memory were each given three plates, CD8 naive was given two plates, and CD8 memory was given one plate. To estimate repertoire size and how much clonotype sharing occurs between individuals, the study deeply sequenced the blood TCR repertoires of roughly 5 healthy adults. Different laboratories and diverse techniques were used to prepare libraries and sequence TCR repertoires, to increase sequencing depth and limit assay-specific biases. Between about 0.85 and 10 billion PBMCs per donor were obtained by leukapheresis.

TCR CDR3 regions were amplified from genomic DNA by multiplex PCR using the deep immunoSEQ assay. Genomic DNA extracted from each cell subset was distributed evenly over all wells of several immunoSEQ 96-well plates, and each plate served as one replicate. For sorted subsets, 200 to 250 ng genomic DNA, equal to 25,000 to 35,000 T cell genomes, was loaded into each replicate PCR. Purified libraries were quantified with a Qubit 3.0 fluorometer, sized on a Bioanalyzer 2100, and re-quantified with the KAPA Library Quantification kit. A separate single-read 150-cycle Illumina NextSeq 550 flow cell was used to sequence each immunoSEQ 96-well plate. The paper's processing steps were these. The immunoSEQ output contained only junctional sequences without quality scores, so filtering could not match that applied to full-length reads. To assign V/J genes and CDR3, sequences were annotated against IMGT germline references using PyIR, a Python wrapper for IgBLAST v1.9. Reads were filtered out if the reads had weak V/J assignments (E-value above 1e-6), no CDR3, stop codons, out-of-frame junctions, or ambiguous translated residues. V3J clonotypes were defined as sequences sharing the same inferred V gene, J gene, and CDR3 amino acid sequence. Percentage overlap between repertoires was computed as shared unique clonotypes divided by the size of the smaller repertoire. Repertoire richness was assessed with RTK rarefaction, the Chao1 estimator, and Recon v2.1 estimates of unobserved clonotypes. Generation probabilities for all TCRbeta clonotypes obtained by the gDNA method from a handful of donors were computed using OLGA. The clones in this table, taken by TCRdb from immuneACCESS, are in-frame only. Not every clone is retained; where verified, under half of the shortfall comes from an unresolved V gene, and the cause of the rest is unknown. That table is the source of V, J and clone size, and D and trimming were worked out from the DNA. Counted in this sample were around 2.5 million clones; approximately 94% of them appeared once. Clones ranked in the top ten supply 0.36% of the sample.

On the study overall, not on this receptor specifically: When several donors were compared, the shared fraction of clonotypes was roughly 5% for naive CD4, more than 3% for naive CD8, more than 2% for memory CD4, and around 0.4% for memory CD8. Because the study included a small number of donors, the genetic and exposure-history diversity represented was limited. Sampling was restricted to blood, and TCR repertoires in tissues likely differ from the TCR repertoires found in blood. Higher generation probabilities were observed for clonotypes shared by all four sorted-subset donors than for non-shared clonotypes. Pairwise subsampling led to the expectation that sequencing depth would affect the degree of clonotype sharing among donors. Larger estimated clonotype richness was generally found for naive subsets than for memory subsets. Incomplete sequencing was indicated by rarefaction of sorted-subset datasets, despite the large sequencing depth.

Donors were healthy HIV-negative adults with no recently reported acute infections or vaccinations. Every donor was a Caucasian adult residing in Nashville, Tennessee, USA. CD4+ T cells were enriched through magnetic negative selection, after which naive cells were positively selected on CD45RA and the remaining negative fraction served as the memory subset. After blood collection by leukapheresis, PBMCs were isolated using Ficoll-Histopaque density gradient centrifugation and then cryopreserved in the vapor phase of liquid nitrogen. Analytical flow cytometry was used to check the purity and quantity of each magnetically sorted T cell population. From each sorted fraction, genomic DNA was isolated and quantified by UV absorbance on a Nanodrop 2000c. The sample taken for sequencing was naive CD4+ T cells from PBMCs. The cell subset or site label of this sample denotes: CD45RA+ positively selected. This sequence originates from a young man in good health. Some clones in this sample may be carry-over from other donors' samples.

The CDR3 protein is CSVGQGVTSGANVLTF. The sequence in DNA is TGCAGCGTTGGACAGGGGGTGACCTCTGGGGCCAACGTCCTGACTTTC. Rearrangement joined TRBV29-1 to TRBJ2-6, with TRBD1 identical over 9 junction bases. The germline V gene gives CDR1 as SQVTM and CDR2 as ANQGSEA. Including cysteine and phenylalanine, the CDR3 has 16 amino acids. The DNA shown is the 48-base CDR3, in frame from base 1. V is pruned by 4 bases and J by 0 bases, leaving 4 bases of the junction without a gene match. The CDR3, completed at both ends by the reference TRBV29-1 and TRBJ2-6 genes, gives the full variable domain SAVISQKPSRDICQRGTSLTIQCQVDSQVTMMFWYRQQPGQSLTLIATANQGSEATYESGFVIDKFPISRPNLTFSTLTVSNMSPEDSSIYLCSVGQGVTSGANVLTFGAGSRLTVL.